In this sample, the clone carrying this TCR beta chain turned up once. V shed 3 bases, J shed 6 bases, and the junction held 3 bases outside the gene matches. The CDR3 is 14 amino acids. Germline V gene lookup returns CDR1 MRHNA and CDR2 SNTAGT. The record originates from a study of blood T cell repertoires in COVID-19. Looking at the study overall: Sites across the United States, Italy and Spain contributed samples from acute and convalescent COVID-19. Nucleic acid was either cDNA or gDNA, and it came from T cells, B-cell-depleted T cells, or PBMCs.

One Seattle source followed patients from active infection through their disease course. As processed by the authors: How many nucleated cells were present was estimated from reference gene primer amplification. TCRdb's copy holds only in-frame clones and misses some; the assay was immunoSEQ multiplex PCR. Clone size and the V and J calls come from that table; the DNA yielded D and trimming. The top ten clones hold about 7% of a sample with 60,000 to 75,000 clones, roughly nine tenths of them seen once. The source of this sequence is a man in his forties with COVID-19, enrolled during active disease. The chain combines TRBV6-4 with TRBJ2-2, with TRBD1 matching over 8 bases. The sample was peripheral blood. CDR3 in amino acids: CASSEQGGAGELFF. The CDR3 region has the DNA TGTGCCAGCAGTGAACAGGGGGGAGCCGGGGAGCTGTTTTTT.